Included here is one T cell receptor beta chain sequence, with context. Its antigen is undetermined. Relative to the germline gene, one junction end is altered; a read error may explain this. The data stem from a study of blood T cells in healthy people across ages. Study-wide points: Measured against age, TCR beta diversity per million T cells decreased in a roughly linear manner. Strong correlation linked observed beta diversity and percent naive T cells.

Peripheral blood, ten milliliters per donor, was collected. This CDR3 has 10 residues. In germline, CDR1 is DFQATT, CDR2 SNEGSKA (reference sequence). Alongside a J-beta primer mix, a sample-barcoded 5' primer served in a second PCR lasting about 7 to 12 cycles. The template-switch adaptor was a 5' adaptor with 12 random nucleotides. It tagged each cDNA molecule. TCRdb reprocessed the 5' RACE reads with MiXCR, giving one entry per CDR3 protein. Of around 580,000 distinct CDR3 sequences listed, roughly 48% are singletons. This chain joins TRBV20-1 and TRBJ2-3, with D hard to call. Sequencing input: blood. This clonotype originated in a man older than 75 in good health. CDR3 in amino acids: CGAQRDTQYF. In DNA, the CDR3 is TGCGGTGCCCAGAGGGATACGCAGTATTTT.